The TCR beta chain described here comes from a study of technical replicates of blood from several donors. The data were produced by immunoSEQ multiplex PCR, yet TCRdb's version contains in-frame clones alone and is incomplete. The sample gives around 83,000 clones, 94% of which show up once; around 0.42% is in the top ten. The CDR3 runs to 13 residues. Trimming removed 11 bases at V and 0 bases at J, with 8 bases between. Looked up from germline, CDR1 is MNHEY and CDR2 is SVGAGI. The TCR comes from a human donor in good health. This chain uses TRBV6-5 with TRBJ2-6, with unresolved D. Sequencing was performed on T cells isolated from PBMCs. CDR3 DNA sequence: TGTGCCTCCCATAGCTCTGGGGCCAACGTCCTGACTTTC. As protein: CASHSSGANVLTF.